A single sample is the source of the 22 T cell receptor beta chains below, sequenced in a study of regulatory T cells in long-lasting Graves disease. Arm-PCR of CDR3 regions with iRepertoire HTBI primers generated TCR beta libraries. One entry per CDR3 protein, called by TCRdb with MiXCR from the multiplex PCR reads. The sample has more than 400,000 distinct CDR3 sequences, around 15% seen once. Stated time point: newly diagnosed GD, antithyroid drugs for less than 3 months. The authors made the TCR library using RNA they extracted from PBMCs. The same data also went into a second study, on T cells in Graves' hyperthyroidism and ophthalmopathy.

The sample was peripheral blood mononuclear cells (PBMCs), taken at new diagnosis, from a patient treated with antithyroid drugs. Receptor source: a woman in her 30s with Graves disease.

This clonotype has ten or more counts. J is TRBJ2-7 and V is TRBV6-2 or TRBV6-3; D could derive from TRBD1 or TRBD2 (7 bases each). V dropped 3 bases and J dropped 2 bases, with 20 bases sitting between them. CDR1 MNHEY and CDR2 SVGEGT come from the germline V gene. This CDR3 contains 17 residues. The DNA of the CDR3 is TGTGCCAGCAGTTATAATCCCGGGGACAGCGGGACCTACGAGCAGTACTTC. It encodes CASSYNPGDSGTYEQYF.

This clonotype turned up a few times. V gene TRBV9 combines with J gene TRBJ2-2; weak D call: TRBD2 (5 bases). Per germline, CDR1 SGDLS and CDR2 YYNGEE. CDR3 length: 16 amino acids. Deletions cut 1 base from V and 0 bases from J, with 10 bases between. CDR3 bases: TGTGCCAGCAGCGTAAATCAGCGGTCGAACACCGGGGAGCTGTTTTTT. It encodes CASSVNQRSNTGELFF.

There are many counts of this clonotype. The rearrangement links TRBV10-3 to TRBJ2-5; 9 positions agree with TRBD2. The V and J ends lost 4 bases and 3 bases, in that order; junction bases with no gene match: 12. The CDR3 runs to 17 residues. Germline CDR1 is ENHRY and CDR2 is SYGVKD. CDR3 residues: CAISAVLRLAGKETQYF. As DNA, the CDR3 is TGTGCCATCAGTGCAGTACTCCGGCTAGCGGGAAAAGAGACCCAGTACTTC.

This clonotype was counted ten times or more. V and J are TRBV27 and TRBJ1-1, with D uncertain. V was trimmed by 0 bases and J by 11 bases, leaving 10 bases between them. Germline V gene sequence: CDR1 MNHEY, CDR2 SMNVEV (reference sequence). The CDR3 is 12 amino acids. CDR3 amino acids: CASSLSGEPAFF. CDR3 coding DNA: TGTGCCAGCAGTTTATCCGGGGAGCCTGCTTTCTTT.

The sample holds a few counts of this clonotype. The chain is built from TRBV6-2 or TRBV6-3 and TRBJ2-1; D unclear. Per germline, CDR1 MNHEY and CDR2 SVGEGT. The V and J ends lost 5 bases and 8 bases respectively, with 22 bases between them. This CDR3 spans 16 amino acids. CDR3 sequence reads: CASSNPPPPTGDEQFF. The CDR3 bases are TGTGCCAGCAGTAATCCACCACCTCCGACGGGCGATGAGCAGTTCTTC.

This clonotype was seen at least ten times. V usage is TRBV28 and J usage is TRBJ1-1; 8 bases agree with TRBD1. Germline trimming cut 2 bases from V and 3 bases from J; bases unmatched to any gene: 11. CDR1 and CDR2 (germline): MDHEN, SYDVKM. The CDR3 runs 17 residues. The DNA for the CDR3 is TGTGCCAGCAGTTTAGGGGGACAGGCTATATGGGACACTGAAGCTTTCTTT. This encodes CASSLGGQAIWDTEAFF.

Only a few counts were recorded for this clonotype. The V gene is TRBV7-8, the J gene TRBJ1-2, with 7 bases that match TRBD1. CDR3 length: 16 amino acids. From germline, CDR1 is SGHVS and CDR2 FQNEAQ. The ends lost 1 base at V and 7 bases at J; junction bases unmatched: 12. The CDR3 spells CASSLEDPGGLGGYTF. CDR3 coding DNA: TGTGCCAGCAGCTTAGAAGACCCAGGGGGTTTGGGTGGCTACACCTTC.

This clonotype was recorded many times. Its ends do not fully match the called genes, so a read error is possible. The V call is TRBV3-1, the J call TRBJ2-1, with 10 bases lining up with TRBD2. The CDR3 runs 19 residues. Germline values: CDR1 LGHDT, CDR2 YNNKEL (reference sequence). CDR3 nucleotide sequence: TGTGCCAGCAGCCAAAGCACCCTTGCTCCGGGACTAGCGCACAAAGAGCAGTTCTTC. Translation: CASSQSTLAPGLAHKEQFF.

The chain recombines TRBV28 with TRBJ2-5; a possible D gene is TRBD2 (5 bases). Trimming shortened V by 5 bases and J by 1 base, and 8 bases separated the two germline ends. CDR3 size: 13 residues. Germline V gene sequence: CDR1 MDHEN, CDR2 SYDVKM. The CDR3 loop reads CASSRLPQETQYF. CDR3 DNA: TGTGCCAGCAGTCGACTACCCCAAGAGACCCAGTACTTC.

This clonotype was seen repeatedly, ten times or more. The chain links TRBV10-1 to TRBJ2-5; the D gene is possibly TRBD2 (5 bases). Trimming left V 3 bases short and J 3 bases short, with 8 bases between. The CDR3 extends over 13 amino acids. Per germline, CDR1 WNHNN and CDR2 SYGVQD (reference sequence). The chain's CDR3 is CASSDGREETQYF. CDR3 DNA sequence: TGCGCCAGCAGTGATGGGCGGGAAGAGACCCAGTACTTC.

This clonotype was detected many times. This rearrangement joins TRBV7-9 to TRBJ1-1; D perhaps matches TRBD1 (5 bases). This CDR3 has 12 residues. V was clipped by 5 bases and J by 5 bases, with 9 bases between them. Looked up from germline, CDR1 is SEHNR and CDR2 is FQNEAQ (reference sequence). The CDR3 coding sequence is TGTGCCAGCAGCCGGGACGGAACTGAAGCTTTCTTT. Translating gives CASSRDGTEAFF.

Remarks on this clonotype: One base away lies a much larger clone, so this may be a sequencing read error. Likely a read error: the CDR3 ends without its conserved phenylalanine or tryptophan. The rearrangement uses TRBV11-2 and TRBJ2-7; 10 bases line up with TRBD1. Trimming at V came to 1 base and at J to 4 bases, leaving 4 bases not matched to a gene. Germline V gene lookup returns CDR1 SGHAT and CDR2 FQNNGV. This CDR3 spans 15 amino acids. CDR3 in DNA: TGTGCCAGCAGCTTAGTCGGGACAGGGGTGTACGAGCAGTACTAC. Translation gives CASSLVGTGVYEQYY.

CDR3 nucleotides: TGTGCCAGCAGCCAACTCACAGTGGGGGGCTATGGCTACACCTTC. Residues: CASSQLTVGGYGYTF. V and J are TRBV7-2 and TRBJ1-2, with D possibly TRBD1 on 5 matching bases. Looked up from germline, CDR1 is SGHTA and CDR2 is FQGNSA. The length of the CDR3 is 15 residues. V was pared by 5 bases and J by 4 bases, with 17 bases between.

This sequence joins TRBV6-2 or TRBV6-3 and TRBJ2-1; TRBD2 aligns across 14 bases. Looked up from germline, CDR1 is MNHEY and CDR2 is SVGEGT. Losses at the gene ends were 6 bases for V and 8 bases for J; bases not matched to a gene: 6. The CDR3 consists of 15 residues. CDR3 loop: CASRAGTSGSYEQFF. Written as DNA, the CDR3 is TGTGCCAGCAGGGCCGGGACTAGCGGGAGCTATGAGCAGTTCTTC.

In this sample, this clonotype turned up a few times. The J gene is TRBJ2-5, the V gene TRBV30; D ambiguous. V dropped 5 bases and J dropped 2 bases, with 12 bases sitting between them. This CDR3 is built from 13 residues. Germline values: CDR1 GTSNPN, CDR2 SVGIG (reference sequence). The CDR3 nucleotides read TGTGCCTGGGATGGCGATTTTCAAGAGACCCAGTACTTC. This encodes CAWDGDFQETQYF.

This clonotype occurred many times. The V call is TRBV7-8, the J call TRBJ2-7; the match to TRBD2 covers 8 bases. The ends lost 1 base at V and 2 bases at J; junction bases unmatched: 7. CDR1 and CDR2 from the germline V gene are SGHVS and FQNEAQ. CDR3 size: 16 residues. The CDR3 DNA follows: TGTGCCAGCAGCTTAGGTGGGGTTAGCGGGGCCTACGAGCAGTACTTC. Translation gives CASSLGGVSGAYEQYF.

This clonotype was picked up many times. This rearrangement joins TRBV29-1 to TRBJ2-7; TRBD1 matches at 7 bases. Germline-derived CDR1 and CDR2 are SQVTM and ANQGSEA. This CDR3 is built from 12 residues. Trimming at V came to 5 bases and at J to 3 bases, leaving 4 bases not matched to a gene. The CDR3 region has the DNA TGCAGCGTTCAAGGGACAGACTACGAGCAGTACTTC. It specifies CSVQGTDYEQYF.

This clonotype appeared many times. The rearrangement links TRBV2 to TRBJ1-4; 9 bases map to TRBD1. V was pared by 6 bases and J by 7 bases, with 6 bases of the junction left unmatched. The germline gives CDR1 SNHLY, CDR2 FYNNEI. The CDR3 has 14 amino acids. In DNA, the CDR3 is TGTGCCAGCAGCTGGACAGGGGCGGGTGAAAAACTGTTTTTT. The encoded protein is CASSWTGAGEKLFF. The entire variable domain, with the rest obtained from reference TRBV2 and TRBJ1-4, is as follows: EPEVTQTPSHQVTQMGQEVILRCVPISNHLYFYWYRQILGQKVEFLVSFYNNEISEKSEIFDDQFSVERPDGSNFTLKIRSTKLEDSAMYFCASSWTGAGEKLFFGSGTQLSVL.

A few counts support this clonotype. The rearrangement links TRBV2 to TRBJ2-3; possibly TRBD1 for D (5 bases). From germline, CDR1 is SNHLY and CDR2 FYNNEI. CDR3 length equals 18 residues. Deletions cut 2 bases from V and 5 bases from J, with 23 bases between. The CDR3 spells CASSEKGSVTIGEDTQYF. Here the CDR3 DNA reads TGTGCCAGCAGTGAAAAGGGGTCGGTAACGATAGGTGAAGATACGCAGTATTTT.

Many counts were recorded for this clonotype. In DNA form, the CDR3 reads TGTGCCAGCGGGGCCGGCTACGAGCAGTACTTC. Its translation: CASGAGYEQYF. The genes are TRBV7-9 and TRBJ2-7; a possible D gene is TRBD1 (5 bases). V gave up 8 bases and J gave up 3 bases, with 8 bases separating them. The germline CDR1 and CDR2 sequences are SEHNR and FQNEAQ (reference sequence). There are 11 residues in the CDR3.

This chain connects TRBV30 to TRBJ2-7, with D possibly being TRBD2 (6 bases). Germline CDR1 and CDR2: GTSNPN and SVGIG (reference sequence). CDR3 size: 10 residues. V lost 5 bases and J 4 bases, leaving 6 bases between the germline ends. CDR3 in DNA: TGTGCCTGGGGGGGGTACGAGCAGTACTTC. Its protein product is CAWGGYEQYF. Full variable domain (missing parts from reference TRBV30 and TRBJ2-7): SQTIHQWPATLVQPVGSPLSLECTVEGTSNPNLYWYRQAAGRGLQLLFYSVGIGQISSEVPQNLSASRPQDRQFILSSKKLLLSDSGFYLCAWGGYEQYFGPGTRLTVT.

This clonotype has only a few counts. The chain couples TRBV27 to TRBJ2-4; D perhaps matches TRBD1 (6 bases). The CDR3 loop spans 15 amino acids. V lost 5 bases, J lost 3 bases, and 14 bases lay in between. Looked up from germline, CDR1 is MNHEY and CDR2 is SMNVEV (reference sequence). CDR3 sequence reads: CASSPRTANKNIQYF. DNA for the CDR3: TGTGCCAGCAGTCCCCGGACAGCTAACAAAAACATTCAGTACTTC.